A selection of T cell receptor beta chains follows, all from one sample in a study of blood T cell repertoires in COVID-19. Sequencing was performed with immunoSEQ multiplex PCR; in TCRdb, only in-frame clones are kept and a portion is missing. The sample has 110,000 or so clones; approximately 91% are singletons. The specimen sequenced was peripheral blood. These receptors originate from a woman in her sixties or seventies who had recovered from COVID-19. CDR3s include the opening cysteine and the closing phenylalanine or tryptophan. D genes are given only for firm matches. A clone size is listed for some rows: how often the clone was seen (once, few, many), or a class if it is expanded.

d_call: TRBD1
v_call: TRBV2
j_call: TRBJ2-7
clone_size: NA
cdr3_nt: TGTGCCAGCAGCGCGGACAGGGTGGGGGTCGGCTCCTACGAGCAGTACTTC
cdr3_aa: CASSADRVGVGSYEQYF

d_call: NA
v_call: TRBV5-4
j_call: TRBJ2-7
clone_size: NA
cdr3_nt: TGTGCCAGCCATCCCGCTACTCGCTCCTACGAGCAGTACTTC
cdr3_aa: CASHPATRSYEQYF

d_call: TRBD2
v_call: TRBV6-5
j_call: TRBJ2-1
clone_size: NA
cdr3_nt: TGTGCCAGCAGTTACGCGAGCGCTAGCGGGGGCGATGAGCAGTTCTTC
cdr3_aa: CASSYASASGGDEQFF

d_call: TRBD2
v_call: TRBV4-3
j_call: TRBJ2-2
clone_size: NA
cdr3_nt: TGCGCCAGCAGCATGCGGGGGGGAACCGGGGAGCTGTTTTTT
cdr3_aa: CASSMRGGTGELFF

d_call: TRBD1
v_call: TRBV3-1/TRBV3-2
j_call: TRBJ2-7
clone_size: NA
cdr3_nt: TGTGCCAGCAGTCGCGCCGGGACAGCCTCCTACGAGCAGTACTTC
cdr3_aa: CASSRAGTASYEQYF

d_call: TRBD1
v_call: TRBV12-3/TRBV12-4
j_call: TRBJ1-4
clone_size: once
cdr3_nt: TGTGCCAGCAGTCTCGGGACAGGGGTGTTTTTT
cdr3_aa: CASSLGTGVFF

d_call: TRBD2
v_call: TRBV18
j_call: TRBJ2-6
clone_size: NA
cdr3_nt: TGTGCCAGCTCATCGGGACTAGCGGGTATTCTCTCTGGGGCCAACGTCCTGACTTTC
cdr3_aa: CASSSGLAGILSGANVLTF

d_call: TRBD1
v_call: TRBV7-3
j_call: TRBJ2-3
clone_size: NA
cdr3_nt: TGTGCCAGCAGCTTAACCGGGGGGACAGGGAGCACAGATACGCAGTATTTT
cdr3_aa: CASSLTGGTGSTDTQYF

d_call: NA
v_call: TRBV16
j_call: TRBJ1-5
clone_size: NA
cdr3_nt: TGTGCCAGCAGCCAATCCCCGAATCAGCCCCAGCATTTT
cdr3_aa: CASSQSPNQPQHF

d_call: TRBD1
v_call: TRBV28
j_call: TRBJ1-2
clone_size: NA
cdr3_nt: TGTGCCAGCAGTATTCTGGGACAGGGCTTAAAGAACTATGGCTACACCTTC
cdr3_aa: CASSILGQGLKNYGYTF

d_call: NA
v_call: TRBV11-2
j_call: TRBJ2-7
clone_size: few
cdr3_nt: TGTGCCAGCGTCCCCCGGACATCTCGCTTGGGGGAGCAGTACTTC
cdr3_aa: CASVPRTSRLGEQYF

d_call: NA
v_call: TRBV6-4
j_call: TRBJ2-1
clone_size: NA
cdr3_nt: TGTGCCAGCAGTGACGTGGAGGGCAATGAGCAGTTCTTC
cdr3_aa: CASSDVEGNEQFF

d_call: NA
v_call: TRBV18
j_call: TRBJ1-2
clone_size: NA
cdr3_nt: TGTGCCAGCTCACCGTCGGGGGACGGGTATGGCTACACCTTC
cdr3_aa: CASSPSGDGYGYTF

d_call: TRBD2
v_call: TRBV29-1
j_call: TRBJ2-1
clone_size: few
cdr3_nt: TGCAGCGTACCGGGACTAGCGGGAGTCTTACACAATGAGCAGTTCTTC
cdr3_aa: CSVPGLAGVLHNEQFF

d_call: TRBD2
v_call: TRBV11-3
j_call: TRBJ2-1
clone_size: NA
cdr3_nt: TGTGCCAGCAGCTCTAGCGGTAATGAGCAGTTCTTC
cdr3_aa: CASSSSGNEQFF

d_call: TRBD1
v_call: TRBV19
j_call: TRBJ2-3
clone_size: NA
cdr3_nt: TGTGCCAGTAGCCCGGGACAGGGTAGTTCGGATACGCAGTATTTT
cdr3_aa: CASSPGQGSSDTQYF

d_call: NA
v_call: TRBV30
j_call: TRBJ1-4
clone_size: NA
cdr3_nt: TGTGCCTGGGCTACAGGGATTGATGAAAAACTGTTTTTT
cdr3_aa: CAWATGIDEKLFF

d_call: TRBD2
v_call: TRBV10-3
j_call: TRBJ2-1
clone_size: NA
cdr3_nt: TGTGCCATCAGGGAAGCGGGAGTGGCATACAATGAGCAGTTCTTC
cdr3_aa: CAIREAGVAYNEQFF

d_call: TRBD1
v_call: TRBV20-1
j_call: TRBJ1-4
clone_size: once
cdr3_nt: TGCAGTGCTAGTAAGGGGGCCCATAATGAAAAACTGTTTTTT
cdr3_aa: CSASKGAHNEKLFF

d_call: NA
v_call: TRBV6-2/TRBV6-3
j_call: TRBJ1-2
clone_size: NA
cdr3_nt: TGTGCCAGCAGTTTCCTCCGCAGTAACTATGGCTACACCTTC
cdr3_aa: CASSFLRSNYGYTF

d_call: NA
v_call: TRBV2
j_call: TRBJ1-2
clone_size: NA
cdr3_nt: TGTGCCAGCAAAAGGACACAGGGTTTGAATTATGGCTACACCTTC
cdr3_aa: CASKRTQGLNYGYTF

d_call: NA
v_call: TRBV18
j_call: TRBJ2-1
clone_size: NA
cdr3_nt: TGTGCCAGCTCACAGGGGTCCGACAATGAGCAGTTCTTC
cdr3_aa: CASSQGSDNEQFF

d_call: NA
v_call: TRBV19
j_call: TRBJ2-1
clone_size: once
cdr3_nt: TGTGCCAGTACCAATGGCGGGACAGCATACAATGAGCAGTTCTTC
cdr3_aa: CASTNGGTAYNEQFF

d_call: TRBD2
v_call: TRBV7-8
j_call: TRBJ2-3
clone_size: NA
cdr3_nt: TGTGCCAGCAGCTTTAGCGGGGTTGGAGATACGCAGTATTTT
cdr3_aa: CASSFSGVGDTQYF

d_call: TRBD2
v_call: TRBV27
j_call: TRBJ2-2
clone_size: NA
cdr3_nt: TGTGCCAGTAAGGGACTAGCGGGGGGCCGGAACACCGGGGAGCTGTTTTTT
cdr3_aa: CASKGLAGGRNTGELFF

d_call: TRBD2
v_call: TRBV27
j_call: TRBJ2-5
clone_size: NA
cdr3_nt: TGTGCCAGCAGCCCGACTAGCGGGGGCCAAGAGACCCAGTACTTC
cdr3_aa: CASSPTSGGQETQYF

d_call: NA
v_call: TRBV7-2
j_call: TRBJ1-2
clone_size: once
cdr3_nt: TGTGCCAGCAGCTCACAGGGACGGTATGGCTACACCTTC
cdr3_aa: CASSSQGRYGYTF

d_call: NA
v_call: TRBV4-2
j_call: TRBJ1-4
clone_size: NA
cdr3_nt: TGTGCCAGCAGCCGAGGTCAAGCTCAGGGGCTTACGGGCGAAAAACTGTTTTTT
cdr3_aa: CASSRGQAQGLTGEKLFF

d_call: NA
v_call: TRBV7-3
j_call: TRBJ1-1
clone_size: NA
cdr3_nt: TGTGCCAGCAGCAGACAGGTGAACACTGAAGCTTTCTTT
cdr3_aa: CASSRQVNTEAFF

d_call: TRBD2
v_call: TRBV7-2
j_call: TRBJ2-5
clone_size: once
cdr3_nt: TGTGCCAGCAGCCCCTACGGACTAGCGGGCCAAGAGACCCAGTACTTC
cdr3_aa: CASSPYGLAGQETQYF

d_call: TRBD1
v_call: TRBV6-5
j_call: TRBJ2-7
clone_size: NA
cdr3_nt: TGTGCCAGCAGTTCCGACAGGGGCCGGAACTACGAGCAGTACTTC
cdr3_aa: CASSSDRGRNYEQYF

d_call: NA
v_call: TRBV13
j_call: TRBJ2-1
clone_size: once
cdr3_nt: TGTGCCAGCAGCCACGACAGGAATTTCAATGAGCAGTTCTTC
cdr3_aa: CASSHDRNFNEQFF

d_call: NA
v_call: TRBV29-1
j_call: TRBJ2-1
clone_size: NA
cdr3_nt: TGCAGCGTTACCGGGAACTCCTACAATGAGCAGTTCTTC
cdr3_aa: CSVTGNSYNEQFF

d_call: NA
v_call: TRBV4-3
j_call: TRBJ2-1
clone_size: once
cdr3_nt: TGCGCCAGCAGCCAAACGTGGAGCTCCTACAATGAGCAGTTCTTC
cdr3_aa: CASSQTWSSYNEQFF

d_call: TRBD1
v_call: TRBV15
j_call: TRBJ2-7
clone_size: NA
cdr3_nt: TGTGCCACCAGCATCCGGACAGGCCCCTACGAGCAGTACTTC
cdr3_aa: CATSIRTGPYEQYF

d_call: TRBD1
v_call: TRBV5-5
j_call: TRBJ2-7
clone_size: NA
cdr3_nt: TGTGCCAGCAGCGCGTTACAGGGGTCGTATGTCTACGAGCAGTACTTC
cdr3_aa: CASSALQGSYVYEQYF

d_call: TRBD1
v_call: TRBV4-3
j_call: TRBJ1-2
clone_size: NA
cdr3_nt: TGCGCCAGCAGGCGAACAGGGGAAAATTATGGCTACACCTTC
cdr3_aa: CASRRTGENYGYTF

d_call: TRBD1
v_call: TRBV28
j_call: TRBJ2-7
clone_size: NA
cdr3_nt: TGTGCCAGCAGTTTATGGACAGGGGGCAGGAACGAGCAGTACTTC
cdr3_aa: CASSLWTGGRNEQYF